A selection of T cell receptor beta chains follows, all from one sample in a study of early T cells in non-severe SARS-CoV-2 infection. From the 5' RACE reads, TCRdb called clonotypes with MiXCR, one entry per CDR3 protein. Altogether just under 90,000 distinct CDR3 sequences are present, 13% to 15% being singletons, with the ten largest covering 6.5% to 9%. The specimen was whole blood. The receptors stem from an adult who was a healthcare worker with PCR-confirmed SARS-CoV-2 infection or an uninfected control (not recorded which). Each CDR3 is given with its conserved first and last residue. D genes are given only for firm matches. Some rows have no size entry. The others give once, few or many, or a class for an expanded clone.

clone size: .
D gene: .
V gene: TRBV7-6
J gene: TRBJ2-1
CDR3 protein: CASSLDGSSYNEQFF
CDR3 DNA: TGTGCCAGCAGCTTAGACGGAAGCTCCTACAATGAGCAGTTCTTC

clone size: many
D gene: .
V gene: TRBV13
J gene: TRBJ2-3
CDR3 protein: CASSLGQISTDTQYF
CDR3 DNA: TGTGCCAGCAGCTTAGGCCAGATAAGCACAGATACGCAGTATTTT

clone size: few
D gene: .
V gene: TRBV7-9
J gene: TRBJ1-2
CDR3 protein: CASSLALPAYGYTF
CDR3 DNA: TGTGCCAGCAGCTTAGCGTTACCGGCCTATGGCTACACCTTC

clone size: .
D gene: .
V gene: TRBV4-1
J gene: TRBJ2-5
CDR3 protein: CASSQVLPETQYF
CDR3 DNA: TGCGCCAGCAGCCAAGTCCTACCAGAGACCCAGTACTTC

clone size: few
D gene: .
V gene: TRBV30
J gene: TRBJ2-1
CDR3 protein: CAWSVRDEQFF
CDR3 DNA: TGTGCCTGGAGTGTACGGGATGAGCAGTTCTTC

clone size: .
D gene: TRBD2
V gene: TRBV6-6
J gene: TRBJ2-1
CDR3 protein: CASSSESAGETHEQFF
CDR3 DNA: TGTGCCAGCAGTTCCGAGTCCGCGGGAGAGACCCATGAGCAGTTCTTC

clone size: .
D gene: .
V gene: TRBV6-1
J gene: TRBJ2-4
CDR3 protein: CASSESFQDIQYF
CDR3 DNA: TGTGCCAGCAGTGAAAGTTTCCAGGACATTCAGTACTTC

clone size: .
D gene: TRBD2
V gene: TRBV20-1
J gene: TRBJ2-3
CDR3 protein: CSARAGTSGTDTQYF
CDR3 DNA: TGCAGTGCTAGGGCCGGGACTAGCGGCACAGATACGCAGTATTTT

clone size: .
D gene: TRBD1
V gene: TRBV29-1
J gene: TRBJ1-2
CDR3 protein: CSADREYGYTF
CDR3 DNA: TGCAGCGCGGACAGGGAATATGGCTACACCTTC

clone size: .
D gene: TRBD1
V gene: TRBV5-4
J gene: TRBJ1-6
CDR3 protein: CASSLARRGGESPLHF
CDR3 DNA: TGTGCCAGCAGCTTGGCCCGCCGAGGGGGCGAATCACCCCTCCACTTT

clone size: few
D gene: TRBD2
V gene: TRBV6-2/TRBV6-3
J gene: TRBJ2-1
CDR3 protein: CASSYDSSGYNEQFF
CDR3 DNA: TGTGCCAGCAGTTACGATTCTAGCGGATACAATGAGCAGTTCTTC

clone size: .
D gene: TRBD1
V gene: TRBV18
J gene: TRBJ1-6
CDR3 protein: CASSPAGTGNSPLHF
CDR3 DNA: TGTGCCAGCTCACCCGCCGGGACAGGGAATTCACCCCTCCACTTT

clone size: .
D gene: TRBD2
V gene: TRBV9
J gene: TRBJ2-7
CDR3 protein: CASSPSPGLANYEQYF
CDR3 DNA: TGTGCCAGCAGCCCCTCCCCCGGACTAGCCAACTACGAGCAGTACTTC

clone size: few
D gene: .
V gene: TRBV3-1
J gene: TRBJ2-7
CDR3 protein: CASSRNQYEQYF
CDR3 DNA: TGTGCCAGCAGCAGGAACCAATACGAGCAGTACTTC

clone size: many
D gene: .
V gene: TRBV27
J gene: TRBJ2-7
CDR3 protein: CASSLSNPAGLYEQYF
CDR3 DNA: TGTGCCAGCAGTTTATCGAACCCAGCGGGCCTCTACGAGCAGTACTTC

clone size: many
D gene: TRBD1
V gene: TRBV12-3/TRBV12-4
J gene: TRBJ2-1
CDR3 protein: CASSLWDRGTDNEQFF
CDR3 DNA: TGTGCCAGCAGCTTATGGGACAGGGGAACGGACAATGAGCAGTTCTTC

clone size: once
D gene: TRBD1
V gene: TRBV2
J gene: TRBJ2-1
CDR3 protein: CARAGTEDNEQFF
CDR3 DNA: TGTGCCAGAGCCGGGACAGAGGACAATGAGCAGTTCTTC

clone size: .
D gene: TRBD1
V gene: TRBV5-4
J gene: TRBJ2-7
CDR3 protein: CASSPGQGASYEQYF
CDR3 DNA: TGTGCCAGCAGCCCCGGACAGGGGGCCTCCTACGAGCAGTACTTC

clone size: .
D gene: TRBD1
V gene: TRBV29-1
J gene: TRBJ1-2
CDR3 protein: CSVEERDRVNYGYTF
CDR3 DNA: TGCAGCGTTGAAGAGCGGGACAGGGTTAACTATGGCTACACCTTC

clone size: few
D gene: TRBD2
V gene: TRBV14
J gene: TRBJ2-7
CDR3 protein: CASSQARTSGSWGEQYF
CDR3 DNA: TGTGCCAGCAGCCAAGCGAGGACTAGCGGGTCGTGGGGCGAGCAGTACTTC

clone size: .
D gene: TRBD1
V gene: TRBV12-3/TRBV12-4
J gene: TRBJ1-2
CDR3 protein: CASTPISGTGSRNDYTF
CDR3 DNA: TGTGCCAGCACCCCCATCTCCGGGACAGGGTCTAGGAATGACTACACCTTC

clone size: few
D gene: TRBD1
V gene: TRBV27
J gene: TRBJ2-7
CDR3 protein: CASRRQGAIYEQYF
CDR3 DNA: TGTGCCAGCAGACGACAGGGGGCAATCTACGAGCAGTACTTC

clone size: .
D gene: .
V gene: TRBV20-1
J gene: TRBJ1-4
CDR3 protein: CSANRGATNEKLFF
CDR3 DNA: TGCAGTGCTAACCGGGGCGCAACTAATGAAAAACTGTTTTTT

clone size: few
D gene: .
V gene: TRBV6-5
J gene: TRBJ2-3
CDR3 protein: CATRLVRGDTQYF
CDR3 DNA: TGTGCCACCCGACTAGTTCGGGGAGATACGCAGTATTTT

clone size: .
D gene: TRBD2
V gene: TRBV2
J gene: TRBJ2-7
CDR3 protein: CASSSGRGLSSYEQYF
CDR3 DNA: TGTGCCAGCAGTAGCGGGAGGGGTCTAAGCTCCTACGAGCAGTACTTC

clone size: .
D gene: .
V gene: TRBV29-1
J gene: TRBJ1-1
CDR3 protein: CSHSEGRSGTEAFF
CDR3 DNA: TGCAGCCACAGTGAGGGGAGAAGTGGGACTGAAGCTTTCTTT

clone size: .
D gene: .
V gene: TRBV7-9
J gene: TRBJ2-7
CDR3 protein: CASSLGLGVHEQYF
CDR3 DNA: TGTGCCAGCAGCTTAGGGCTGGGTGTCCACGAGCAGTACTTC

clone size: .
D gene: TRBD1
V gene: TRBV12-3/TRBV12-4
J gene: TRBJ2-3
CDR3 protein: CASSWGGTGAPDTQYF
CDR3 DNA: TGTGCCAGCAGCTGGGGGGGGACAGGGGCCCCGGATACGCAGTATTTT

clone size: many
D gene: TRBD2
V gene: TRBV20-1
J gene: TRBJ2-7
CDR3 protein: CATDPGLVSHEQYF
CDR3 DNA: TGCGCTACCGACCCGGGACTAGTATCTCACGAGCAGTACTTC

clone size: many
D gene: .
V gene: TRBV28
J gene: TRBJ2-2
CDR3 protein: CASSPNYKGELFF
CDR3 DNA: TGTGCCAGCAGCCCCAACTATAAAGGGGAGCTGTTTTTT

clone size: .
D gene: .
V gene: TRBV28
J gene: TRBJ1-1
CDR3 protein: CASSFSRGPNMNTEAFF
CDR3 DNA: TGTGCCAGCAGTTTCAGCAGGGGCCCTAATATGAACACTGAAGCTTTCTTT

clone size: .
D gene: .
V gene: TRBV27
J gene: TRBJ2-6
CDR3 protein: CATRGGGANVLTF
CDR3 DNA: TGTGCCACCCGAGGGGGTGGGGCCAACGTCCTGACTTTC

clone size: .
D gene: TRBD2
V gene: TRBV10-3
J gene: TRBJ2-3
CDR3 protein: CAIKGLAGADTQYF
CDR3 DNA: TGTGCCATCAAGGGACTAGCGGGAGCGGATACGCAGTATTTT

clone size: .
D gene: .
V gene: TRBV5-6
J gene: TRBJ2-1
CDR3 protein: CASSRNYNEQFF
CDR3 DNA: TGTGCCAGCAGCCGGAACTACAATGAGCAGTTCTTC

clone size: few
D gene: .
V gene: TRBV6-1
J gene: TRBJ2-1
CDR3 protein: CASTRGNEQFF
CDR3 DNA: TGTGCCAGCACAAGGGGCAATGAGCAGTTCTTC

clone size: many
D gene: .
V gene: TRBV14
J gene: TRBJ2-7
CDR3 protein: CASSQAQPSVSEQYF
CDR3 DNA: TGTGCCAGCAGCCAAGCGCAGCCTAGCGTTTCCGAGCAGTACTTC

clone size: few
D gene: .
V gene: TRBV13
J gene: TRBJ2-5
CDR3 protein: CASSPRQTQETQYF
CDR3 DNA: TGTGCCAGCAGCCCCAGACAGACCCAAGAGACCCAGTACTTC

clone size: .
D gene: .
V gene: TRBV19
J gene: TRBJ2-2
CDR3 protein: CASTLEGGTNTGELFF
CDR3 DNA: TGTGCCAGTACCCTAGAGGGCGGGACCAACACCGGGGAGCTGTTTTTT

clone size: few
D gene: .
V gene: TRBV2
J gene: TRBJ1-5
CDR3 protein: CASSQGQSNQPQHF
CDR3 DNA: TGTGCCAGCAGCCAAGGACAGAGCAATCAGCCCCAGCATTTT

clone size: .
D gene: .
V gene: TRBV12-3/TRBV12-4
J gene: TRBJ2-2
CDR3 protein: CASSDNGMASGELFF
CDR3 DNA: TGTGCCAGCAGTGACAACGGGATGGCGTCCGGGGAGCTGTTTTTT

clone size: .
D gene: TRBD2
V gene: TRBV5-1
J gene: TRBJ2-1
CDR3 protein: CASSPPGLAAGYNEQFF
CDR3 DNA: TGCGCCAGCAGCCCCCCGGGACTAGCGGCGGGGTACAATGAGCAGTTCTTC

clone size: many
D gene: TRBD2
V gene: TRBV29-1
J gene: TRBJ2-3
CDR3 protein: CSVEGEGRQAPDTQYF
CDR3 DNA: TGCAGCGTTGAGGGGGAGGGCAGGCAGGCCCCAGATACGCAGTATTTT

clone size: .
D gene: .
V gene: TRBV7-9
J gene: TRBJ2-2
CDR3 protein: CASSPMDLYNTGELFF
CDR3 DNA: TGTGCCAGCAGCCCCATGGACCTCTACAACACCGGGGAGCTGTTTTTT

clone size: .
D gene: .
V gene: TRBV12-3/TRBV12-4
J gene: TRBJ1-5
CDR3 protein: CASSFSPSNQPQHF
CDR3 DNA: TGTGCCAGCAGTTTTTCCCCTAGCAATCAGCCCCAGCATTTT

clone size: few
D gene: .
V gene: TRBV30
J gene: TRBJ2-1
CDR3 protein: CARKGLISNEQFF
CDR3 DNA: TGTGCCCGCAAAGGGTTGATTTCTAATGAGCAGTTCTTC

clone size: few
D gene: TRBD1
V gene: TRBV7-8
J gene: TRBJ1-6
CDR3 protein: CASSKQPGQIPSPLHF
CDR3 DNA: TGTGCCAGCAGCAAACAACCGGGACAGATTCCTTCACCCCTCCACTTT